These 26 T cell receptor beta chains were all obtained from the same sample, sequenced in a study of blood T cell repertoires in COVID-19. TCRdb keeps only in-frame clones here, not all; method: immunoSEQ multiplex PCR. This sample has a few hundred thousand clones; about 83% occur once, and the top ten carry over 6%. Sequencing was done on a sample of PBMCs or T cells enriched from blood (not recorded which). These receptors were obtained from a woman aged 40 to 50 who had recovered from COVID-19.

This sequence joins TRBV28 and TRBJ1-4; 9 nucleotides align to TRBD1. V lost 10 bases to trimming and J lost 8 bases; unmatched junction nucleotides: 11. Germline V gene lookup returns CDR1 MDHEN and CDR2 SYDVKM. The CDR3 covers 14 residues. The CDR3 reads CATEGDRVQEKLFF. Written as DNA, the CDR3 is TGTGCCACGGAGGGGGACAGGGTACAGGAAAAACTGTTTTTT.

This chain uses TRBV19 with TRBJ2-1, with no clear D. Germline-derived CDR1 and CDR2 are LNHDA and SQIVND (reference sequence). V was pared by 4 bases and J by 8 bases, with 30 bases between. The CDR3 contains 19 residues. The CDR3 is CASSTPGFVERSHGDEQFF. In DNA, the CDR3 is TGTGCCAGTAGTACCCCCGGGTTTGTGGAACGATCACATGGCGATGAGCAGTTCTTC. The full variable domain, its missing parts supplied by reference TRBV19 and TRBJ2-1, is DGGITQSPKYLFRKEGQNVTLSCEQNLNHDAMYWYRQDPGQGLRLIYYSQIVNDFQKGDIAEGYSVSREKKESFPLTVTSAQKNPTAFYLCASSTPGFVERSHGDEQFFGPGTRLTVL.

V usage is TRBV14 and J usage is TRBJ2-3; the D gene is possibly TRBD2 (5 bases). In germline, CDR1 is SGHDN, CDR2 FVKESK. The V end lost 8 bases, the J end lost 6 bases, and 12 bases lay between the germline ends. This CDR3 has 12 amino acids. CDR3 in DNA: TGTGCCAGCGGACTCTCCAGGGATACGCAGTATTTT. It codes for CASGLSRDTQYF. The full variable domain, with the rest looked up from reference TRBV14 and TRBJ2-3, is EAGVTQFPSHSVIEKGQTVTLRCDPISGHDNLYWYRRVMGKEIKFLLHFVKESKQDESGMPNNRFLAERTGGTYSTLKVQPAELEDSGVYFCASGLSRDTQYFGPGTRLTVL.

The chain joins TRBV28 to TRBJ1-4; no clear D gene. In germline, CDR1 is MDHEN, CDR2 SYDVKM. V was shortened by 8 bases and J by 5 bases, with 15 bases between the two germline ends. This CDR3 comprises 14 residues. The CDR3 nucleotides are TGTGCCAGCGGTCCCTCCGGGTTCAATGAAAAACTGTTTTTT. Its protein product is CASGPSGFNEKLFF.

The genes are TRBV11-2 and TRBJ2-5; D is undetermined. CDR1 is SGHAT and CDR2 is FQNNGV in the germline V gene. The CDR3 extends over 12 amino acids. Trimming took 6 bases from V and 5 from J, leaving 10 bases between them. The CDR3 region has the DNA TGTGCCAGCAGAGCAGTCGGGGAGACCCAGTACTTC. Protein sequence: CASRAVGETQYF. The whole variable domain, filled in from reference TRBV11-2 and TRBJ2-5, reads EAGVAQSPRYKIIEKRQSVAFWCNPISGHATLYWYQQILGQGPKLLIQFQNNGVVDDSQLPKDRFSAERLKGVDSTLKIQPAKLEDSAVYLCASRAVGETQYFGPGTRLLVL.

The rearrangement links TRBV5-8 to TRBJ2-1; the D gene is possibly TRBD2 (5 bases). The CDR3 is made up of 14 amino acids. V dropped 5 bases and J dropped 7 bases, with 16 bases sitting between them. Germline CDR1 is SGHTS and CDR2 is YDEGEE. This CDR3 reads CASSGEMVRNEQFF. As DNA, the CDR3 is TGTGCCAGCAGTGGGGAGATGGTTAGAAATGAGCAGTTCTTC.

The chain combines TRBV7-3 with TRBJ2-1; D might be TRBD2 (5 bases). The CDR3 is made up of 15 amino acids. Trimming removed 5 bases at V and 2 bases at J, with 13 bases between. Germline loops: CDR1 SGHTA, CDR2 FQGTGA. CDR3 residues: CASSLPGDPYNEQFF. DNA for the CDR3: TGTGCCAGCAGCCTACCCGGGGATCCCTACAATGAGCAGTTCTTC.

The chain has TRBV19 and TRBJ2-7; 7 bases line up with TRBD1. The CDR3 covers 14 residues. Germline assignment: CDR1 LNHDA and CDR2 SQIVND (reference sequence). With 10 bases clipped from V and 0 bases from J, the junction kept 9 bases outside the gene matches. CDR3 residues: CATWSGTDSYEQYF. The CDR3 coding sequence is TGTGCCACCTGGTCCGGGACAGACTCCTACGAGCAGTACTTC.

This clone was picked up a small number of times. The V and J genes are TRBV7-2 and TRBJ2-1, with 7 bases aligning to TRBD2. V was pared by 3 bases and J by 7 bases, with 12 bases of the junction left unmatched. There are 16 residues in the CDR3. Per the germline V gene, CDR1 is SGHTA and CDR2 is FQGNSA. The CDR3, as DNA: TGTGCCAGCAGCTTTGGGGGGGGGAATACTATGAATGAGCAGTTCTTC. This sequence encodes CASSFGGGNTMNEQFF.

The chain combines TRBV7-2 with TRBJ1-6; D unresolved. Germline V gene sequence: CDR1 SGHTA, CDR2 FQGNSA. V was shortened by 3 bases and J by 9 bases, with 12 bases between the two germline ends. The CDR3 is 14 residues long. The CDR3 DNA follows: TGTGCCAGCAGCTTGTTCCCGGGTGGTTCACCCCTCCACTTT. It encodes CASSLFPGGSPLHF.

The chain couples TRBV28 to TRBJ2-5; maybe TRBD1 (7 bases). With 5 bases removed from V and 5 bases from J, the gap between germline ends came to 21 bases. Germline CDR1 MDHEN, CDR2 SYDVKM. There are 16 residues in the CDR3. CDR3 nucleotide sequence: TGTGCCAGCAGTCCTCGGGGGACAGAGGGGTGGGAGACCCAGTACTTC. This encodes CASSPRGTEGWETQYF.

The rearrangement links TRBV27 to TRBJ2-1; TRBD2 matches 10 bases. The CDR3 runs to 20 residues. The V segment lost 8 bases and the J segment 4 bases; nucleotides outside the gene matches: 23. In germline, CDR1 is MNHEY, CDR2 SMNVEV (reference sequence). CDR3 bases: TGTGCCAGCCGGAAGGCCCGGGACAGCCTTACAGCGGGAGGGTACAATGAGCAGTTCTTC. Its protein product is CASRKARDSLTAGGYNEQFF.

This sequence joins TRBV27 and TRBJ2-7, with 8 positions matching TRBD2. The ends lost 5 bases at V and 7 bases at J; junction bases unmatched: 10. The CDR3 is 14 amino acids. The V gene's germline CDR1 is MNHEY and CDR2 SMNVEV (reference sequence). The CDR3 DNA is TGTGCCAGCAGTGGCCTAGCGGGCGTTCGGGAGCAGTACTTC. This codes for CASSGLAGVREQYF.

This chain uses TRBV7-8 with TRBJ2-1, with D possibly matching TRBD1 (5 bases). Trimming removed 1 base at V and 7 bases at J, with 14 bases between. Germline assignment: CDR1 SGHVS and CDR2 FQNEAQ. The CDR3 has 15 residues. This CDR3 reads CASSLEGARWNEQFF. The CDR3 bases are TGTGCCAGCAGCTTAGAAGGGGCCCGGTGGAATGAGCAGTTCTTC.

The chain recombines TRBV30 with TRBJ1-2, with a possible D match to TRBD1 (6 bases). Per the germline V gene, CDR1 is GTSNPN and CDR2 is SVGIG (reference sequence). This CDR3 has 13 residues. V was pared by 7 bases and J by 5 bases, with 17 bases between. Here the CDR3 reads CAYLNRARYGYTF. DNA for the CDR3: TGTGCCTATCTTAACAGGGCTCGGTATGGCTACACCTTC.

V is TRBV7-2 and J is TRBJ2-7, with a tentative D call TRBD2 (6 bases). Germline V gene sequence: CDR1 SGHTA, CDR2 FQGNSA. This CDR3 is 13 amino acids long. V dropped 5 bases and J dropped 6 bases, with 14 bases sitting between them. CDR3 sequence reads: CASSKGLPSEQYF. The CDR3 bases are TGTGCCAGCAGCAAGGGACTCCCCTCCGAGCAGTACTTC.

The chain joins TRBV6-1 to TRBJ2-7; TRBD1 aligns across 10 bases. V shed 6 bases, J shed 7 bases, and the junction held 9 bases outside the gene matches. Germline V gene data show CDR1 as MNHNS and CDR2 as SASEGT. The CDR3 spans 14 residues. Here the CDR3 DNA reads TGTGCCAGCAGACCCGGGACAGGGGCGGAGGAGCAGTACTTC. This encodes CASRPGTGAEEQYF.

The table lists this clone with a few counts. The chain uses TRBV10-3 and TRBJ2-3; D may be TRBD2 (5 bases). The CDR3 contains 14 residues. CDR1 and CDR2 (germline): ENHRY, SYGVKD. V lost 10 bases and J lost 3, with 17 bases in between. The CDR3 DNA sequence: TGTGCCACCTGGGAGCCTTTAGGGACAGATACGCAGTATTTT. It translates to CATWEPLGTDTQYF.

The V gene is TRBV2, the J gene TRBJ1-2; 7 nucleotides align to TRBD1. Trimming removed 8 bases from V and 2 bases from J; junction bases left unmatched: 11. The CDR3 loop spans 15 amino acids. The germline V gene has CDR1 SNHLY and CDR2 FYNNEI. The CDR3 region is CASPRQGGKNYGYTF. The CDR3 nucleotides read TGTGCCAGCCCTAGACAGGGCGGCAAAAACTATGGCTACACCTTC.

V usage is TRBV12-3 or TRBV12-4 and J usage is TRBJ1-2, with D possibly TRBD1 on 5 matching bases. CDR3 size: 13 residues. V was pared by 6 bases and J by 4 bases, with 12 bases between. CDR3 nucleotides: TGTGCCAGCAGCCAAGGGGAGGGCTATGGCTACACCTTC. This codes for CASSQGEGYGYTF.

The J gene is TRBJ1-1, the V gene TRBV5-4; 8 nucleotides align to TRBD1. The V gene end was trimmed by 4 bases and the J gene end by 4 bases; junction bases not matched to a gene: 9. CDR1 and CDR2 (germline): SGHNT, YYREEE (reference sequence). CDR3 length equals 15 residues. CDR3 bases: TGTGCCAGCAGCCCAGTCAGACAGGGGAGCACTGAAGCTTTCTTT. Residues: CASSPVRQGSTEAFF.

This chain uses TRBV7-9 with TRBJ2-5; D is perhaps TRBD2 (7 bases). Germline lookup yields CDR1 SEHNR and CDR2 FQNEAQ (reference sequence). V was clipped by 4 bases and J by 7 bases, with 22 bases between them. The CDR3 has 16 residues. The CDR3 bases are TGTGCCAGCAGCTCAGAGGGGGAGGGAAGTTACGTGACCCAGTACTTC. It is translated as CASSSEGEGSYVTQYF.

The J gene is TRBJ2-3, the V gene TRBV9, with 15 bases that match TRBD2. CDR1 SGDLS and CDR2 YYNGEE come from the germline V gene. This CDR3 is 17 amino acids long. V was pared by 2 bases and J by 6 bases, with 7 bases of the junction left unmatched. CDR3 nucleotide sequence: TGTGCCAGCAGCGTGGTGGGACTAGCGGGAGGTGCGGATACGCAGTATTTT. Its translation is CASSVVGLAGGADTQYF.

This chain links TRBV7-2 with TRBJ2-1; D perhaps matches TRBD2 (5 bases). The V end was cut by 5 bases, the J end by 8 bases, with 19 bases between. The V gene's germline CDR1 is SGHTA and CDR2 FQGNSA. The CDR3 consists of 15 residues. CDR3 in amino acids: CASSPFWLTGDEQFF. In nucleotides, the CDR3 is TGTGCCAGCAGCCCCTTCTGGCTCACCGGGGATGAGCAGTTCTTC.

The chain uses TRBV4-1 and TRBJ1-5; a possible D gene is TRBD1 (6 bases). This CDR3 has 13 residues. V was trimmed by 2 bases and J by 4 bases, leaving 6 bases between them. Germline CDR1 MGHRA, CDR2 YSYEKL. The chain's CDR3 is CASSQRGNQPQHF. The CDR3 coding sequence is TGCGCCAGCAGCCAAAGGGGGAATCAGCCCCAGCATTTT.

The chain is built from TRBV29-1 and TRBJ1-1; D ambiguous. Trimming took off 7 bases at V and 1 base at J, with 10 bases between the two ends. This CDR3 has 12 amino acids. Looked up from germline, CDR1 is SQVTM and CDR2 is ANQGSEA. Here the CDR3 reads CSADLGNTEAFF. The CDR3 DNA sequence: TGCAGCGCCGACTTAGGGAACACTGAAGCTTTCTTT.